These 20 T cell receptor beta chains share one sample of origin, sequenced in a study of vaccination and CD4 T cells after COVID-19. Their target antigens are unknown. Sequenced with the Oncomine TCR Beta short-read assay was DNA taken from cultured CD4+ T cells. MiXCR, run by TCRdb on the PCR reads, gives a single entry per CDR3 protein. The data contain tens of thousands of distinct CDR3 sequences, 60% to 75% of them singletons. Treatment defined: approximately nine-day PBMC culture with coronavirus spike peptide pools or control peptides (ViraFEST assay). Sequences were obtained from CD4+ T cells from blood, cultured in vitro. The origin of the receptors is a human donor who had recovered from COVID-19.

CDR3 loop: CATLLGTRVLCEQYF. The CDR3 coding sequence is TGTGCCACCCTGCTGGGGACTAGAGTTCTCTGCGAGCAGTACTTC. The chain carries TRBV24-1 and TRBJ2-7; 8 nucleotides align to TRBD2. The CDR3 covers 15 residues. The V segment lost 9 bases and the J segment 6 bases; nucleotides outside the gene matches: 15. Germline-derived CDR1 and CDR2 are KGHDR and SFDVKD.

The V and J genes are TRBV6-5 and TRBJ2-7, with D possibly TRBD2 on 6 matching bases. V lost 4 bases to trimming and J lost 3 bases, with 13 bases between them. The CDR3 spans 14 residues. Germline CDR1 reads MNHEY; CDR2 reads SVGAGI. The CDR3 is CASSSGGTIYEQYF. For the CDR3, the DNA is TGTGCCAGCAGTTCCGGCGGGACCATCTACGAGCAGTACTTC.

The J gene is TRBJ2-7, the V gene TRBV20-1; D remains unclear. Germline-derived CDR1 and CDR2 are DFQATT and SNEGSKA (reference sequence). V shed 1 base and J shed 0 bases, with 13 bases lying between them. The CDR3 runs to 15 residues. This CDR3 is CSARVTRPYSYEQYF. The CDR3 coding sequence is TGCAGTGCTAGAGTGACAAGGCCCTACTCCTACGAGCAGTACTTC.

This chain uses TRBV21-1 with TRBJ1-5; whether TRBD1, the table's D call, matches the DNA was not checked. TRBV21-1 is a recognized pseudogene. The CDR3 sequence is 15 residues long. The CDR3 DNA reads as TGTGCCTCCCACCGGGACAGGGGATGTAATCAGCCCCAGCATTTT. Translating gives CASHRDRGCNQPQHF.

This chain uses TRBV11-3 with TRBJ2-3; D is unresolved. V lost 5 bases, J lost 5 bases, and 8 bases lay in between. CDR3 length: 12 residues. The germline V gene has CDR1 SGHNT and CDR2 YENEEA. The CDR3 bases are TGTGCCAGCAGCCACTCGGGAGATACGCAGTATTTT. It translates to CASSHSGDTQYF.

CDR3 DNA: TGTGCCAGCTTAGACAGGGCGACTGAAGCTTTCTTT. Encoded protein: CASLDRATEAFF. The V call is TRBV18, the J call TRBJ1-1; TRBD1 matches at 7 bases. The CDR3 has 12 residues. In germline, CDR1 is KGHSH, CDR2 LQKENI. The J segment lost 5 bases and the V segment lost 7 bases, leaving 4 bases of the junction unmatched.

V usage is TRBV20-1 and J usage is TRBJ2-7; 7 nucleotides agree with TRBD2. The V gene's germline CDR1 is DFQATT and CDR2 SNEGSKA (reference sequence). The CDR3 has 14 amino acids. The junction had 8 bases not matched to a gene; V was cut back by 6 bases and J by 0 bases. The CDR3: CSARAGAGSYEQYF. The CDR3 DNA follows: TGCAGTGCCAGGGCGGGAGCCGGCTCCTACGAGCAGTACTTC.

The CDR3 spells CASSIGGRGTEAFF. The CDR3 DNA follows: TGTGCCAGTAGTATAGGGGGGCGAGGCACTGAAGCTTTCTTT. The chain combines TRBV19 with TRBJ1-1; TRBD1 is a possible D gene (6 bases). Trimming took off 1 base at V and 4 bases at J, with 10 bases between the two ends. In germline, CDR1 is LNHDA, CDR2 SQIVND (reference sequence). This CDR3 has 14 amino acids.

The gene calls are TRBV7-2 and TRBJ1-1; D may be TRBD1 (5 bases). Germline V gives CDR1 SGHTA, CDR2 FQGNSA. CDR3 size: 13 residues. Trimming took off 2 bases at V and 2 bases at J, with 6 bases between the two ends. The CDR3 sequence is CASSLRGNTEAFF. In DNA form, the CDR3 reads TGTGCCAGCAGCTTAAGGGGAAACACTGAAGCTTTCTTT.

The chain combines TRBV6-2 or TRBV6-3 with TRBJ2-2, with TRBD2 matching over 8 bases. From germline, CDR1 is MNHEY and CDR2 SVGEGT. CDR3 size: 18 residues. Trimming at V came to 0 bases and at J to 7 bases, leaving 13 bases not matched to a gene. The DNA for the CDR3 is TGTGCCAGCAGTTACTCGTTCCGACAGAGCGGGAGAATCGGGGAGCTGTTTTTT. This gives the protein CASSYSFRQSGRIGELFF.

This clonotype turned up a few times. In nucleotides, the CDR3 is TGTGCCACCAGCAGAGCCGGGACGAATATTCAGTACTTC. Amino acids: CATSRAGTNIQYF. The chain uses TRBV15 and TRBJ2-4; D might be TRBD1 or TRBD2, each matching 5 bases. The V and J ends lost 1 base and 10 bases respectively, with 11 bases between them. The CDR3 sequence is 13 residues long. Germline V gives CDR1 LNHNV, CDR2 YYDKDF (reference sequence).

The table lists this clonotype with a count of one. V usage is TRBV7-9 and J usage is TRBJ1-2; 7 nucleotides agree with TRBD1. Trimming at V came to 1 base and at J to 7 bases, leaving 3 bases not matched to a gene. The germline gives CDR1 SEHNR, CDR2 FQNEAQ (reference sequence). This CDR3 has 13 amino acids. The CDR3 loop is CASSLEGARGYTF. DNA for the CDR3: TGTGCCAGCAGCTTAGAGGGGGCGCGTGGCTACACCTTC.

This chain's CDR3 is CASSSQGTFYGYTF. The CDR3 DNA reads TGTGCCAGCAGCTCACAGGGGACTTTCTATGGCTACACCTTC. The chain has TRBV11-2 and TRBJ1-2, with 7 bases identical to TRBD1. Looked up from germline, CDR1 is SGHAT and CDR2 is FQNNGV. The CDR3 sequence is 14 residues long. The junction had 6 bases not matched to a gene; V was cut back by 4 bases and J by 4 bases.

J is TRBJ1-2 and V is TRBV27; perhaps TRBD1 as D (6 bases). V shed 4 bases and J shed 7 bases, with 13 bases lying between them. The CDR3 is made up of 13 amino acids. Germline V gene lookup returns CDR1 MNHEY and CDR2 SMNVEV (reference sequence). The CDR3 sequence is CASSYKGVSGYTF. For the CDR3, the DNA is TGTGCCAGCAGTTATAAGGGGGTTTCTGGCTACACCTTC.

This chain joins TRBV2 and TRBJ1-2; D may be TRBD1 (5 bases). The germline V gene has CDR1 SNHLY and CDR2 FYNNEI. V was trimmed by 8 bases and J by 8 bases, leaving 18 bases between them. The CDR3 is 13 amino acids. The CDR3 here is CASRSGGSQGYTF. The DNA of the CDR3 is TGTGCCAGCCGGAGCGGGGGTTCGCAGGGCTACACCTTC.

In this sample, this clonotype turned up once. The chain recombines TRBV5-4 with TRBJ2-3; possibly TRBD2 for D (5 bases). Trimming shortened V by 0 bases and J by 4 bases, and 18 bases separated the two germline ends. The CDR3 length is 17 residues. CDR1 and CDR2 from the germline V gene are SGHNT and YYREEE (reference sequence). The CDR3 spells CASSLGRGGSAADTQYF. Written as DNA, the CDR3 is TGTGCCAGCAGCTTGGGACGGGGTGGGTCTGCCGCAGATACGCAGTATTTT. The variable domain in full, with the rest retrieved from reference TRBV5-4 and TRBJ2-3, is ETGVTQSPTHLIKTRGQQVTLRCSSQSGHNTVSWYQQALGQGPQFIFQYYREEENGRGNFPPRFSGLQFPNYSSELNVNALELDDSALYLCASSLGRGGSAADTQYFGPGTRLTVL.

V and J are TRBV6-5 and TRBJ2-1; 9 bases line up with TRBD2. CDR1 and CDR2 from the germline V gene are MNHEY and SVGAGI. CDR3 size: 19 residues. V was pared by 2 bases and J by 8 bases, with 19 bases of the junction left unmatched. CDR3 coding DNA: TGTGCCAGCAGTTACCCCAAGGGGGGAGGGACTAGCCGCCAGGATGAGCAGTTCTTC. This encodes CASSYPKGGGTSRQDEQFF.

The chain combines TRBV24-1 with TRBJ1-5; TRBD1 matches at 7 bases. Germline CDR1 reads KGHDR; CDR2 reads SFDVKD. J was trimmed by 4 bases and V by 2 bases; bases with no gene match: 13. CDR3 length: 18 amino acids. CDR3 sequence (DNA): TGTGCCACCAGTGATTCCCGGACAGGACCAATGACGAATCAGCCCCAGCATTTT. It specifies CATSDSRTGPMTNQPQHF.

A single count supports this clonotype. The V and J genes are TRBV20-1 and TRBJ2-5, with 7 bases aligning to TRBD2. This CDR3 is 12 amino acids long. The trim removed 3 bases at V and 2 bases at J, leaving 0 bases unmatched. Germline CDR1 and CDR2: DFQATT and SNEGSKA (reference sequence). CDR3: CSASGRQETQYF. CDR3 sequence (DNA): TGCAGTGCTAGCGGGAGGCAAGAGACCCAGTACTTC.

This rearrangement joins TRBV7-9 to TRBJ1-2; D uncertain. Germline CDR1 reads SEHNR; CDR2 reads FQNEAQ (reference sequence). The CDR3 has 12 residues. V lost 3 bases and J lost 8, with 10 bases in between. The CDR3 DNA reads as TGTGCCAGCAGCTTGGGATCGAAGGGCTACACCTTC. It is translated as CASSLGSKGYTF.